Listed here is a single T cell receptor beta chain. The antigen remains undetermined. At one of its ends the junction is not consistent with the germline gene, which may arise from a read error. Stated treatment: 15 to 20 received Ad26.COV2.S at low or high dose, single or two shots; several received placebo; per-sample allocation not given. Sampling was performed 63 days after the first vaccine or placebo injection. Ad26.COV2.S expressed prefusion-stabilized spike from the original Wuhan strain. The data derive from a study of Ad26.COV2.S vaccination and SARS-CoV-2 variants. On the study more broadly: Administration of Ad26.COV2.S was intramuscular, either once or twice 56 days apart.

TCRdb keeps only in-frame clones here, not all; method: immunoSEQ multiplex PCR. Here the sample spans some 350,000 clones, roughly 84% being singletons. The study, taken as a whole, reports: Assessments of TCR breadth and depth may have underestimated the total T cell responses.

This CDR3 has 15 residues. Per the germline V gene, CDR1 is SGDLS and CDR2 is YYNGEE. This rearrangement joins TRBV9 to TRBJ1-6, with D possibly TRBD1 on 5 matching bases. The starting material was peripheral blood, obtained in a trial of Ad26.COV2.S vaccine versus placebo. This receptor was taken from a person between 18 and 59 years old who received the Ad26.COV2.S COVID-19 vaccine or a placebo. The CDR3 sequence is CASSVGTSDNSPLHF. The CDR3 DNA follows: TGTGCCAGCAGCGTCGGGACCTCCGATAATTCACCCCTCCACTTT. The full variable domain, rest sourced from reference TRBV9 and TRBJ1-6, is DSGVTQTPKHLITATGQRVTLRCSPRSGDLSVYWYQQSLDQGLQFLIQYYNGEERAKGNILERFSAQQFPDLHSELNLSSLELGDSALYFCASSVGTSDNSPLHFGNGTRLTVT.